The present T cell receptor beta chain was sequenced within a study of blood T cell repertoires in COVID-19. In the authors' workflow: Amplifying reference gene primers gave estimates of nucleated cell counts. Profiling relied on immunoSEQ multiplex PCR, and the TCRdb table lists in-frame clones only, not all of them. That table furnishes V, J and clone size, whereas the DNA furnished D and trimming. The table includes 150,000 to 200,000 clones, about 80% detected once. The junction had 7 bases not matched to a gene; V was cut back by 2 bases and J by 7 bases. CDR3 size: 16 residues. The germline V gene encodes CDR1 ENHRY and CDR2 SYGVKD.

Material for sequencing was peripheral blood. The clonotype was recovered from a human donor with acute or convalescent COVID-19. The donor label of this sample is uncertain. V is TRBV10-3 and J is TRBJ2-1, with 11 bases lining up with TRBD2. The CDR3 loop reads CAISEGLAGGYNEQFF. In DNA, the CDR3 is TGTGCCATCAGTGAGGGGCTAGCGGGGGGTTATAATGAGCAGTTCTTC.